This record covers a single T cell receptor (beta chain). This sample is drawn from a study of blood T cell repertoires in COVID-19. Study as a whole: There were acute and convalescent COVID-19 samples, and they came from the United States, Italy and Spain.

Using immunoSEQ multiplex PCR, the repertoire was profiled, and TCRdb retains in-frame clones only, with some absent. The sample includes about 170,000 clones, about 80% of them seen just once. Deletions cut 0 bases from V and 2 bases from J, with 7 bases between. The CDR3 covers 14 residues. Germline V gene data show CDR1 as SGHRS and CDR2 as YFSETQ. Residents of about two dozen US areas, aged roughly 18 to 89 years, made up the participants. Each participant's cohort was designated according to participant-reported clinical history. The genes are TRBV5-1 and TRBJ2-3; D remains unclear. Sequencing was done on a sample of PBMCs or T cells enriched from blood (not recorded which). The TCR comes from a woman in her 70s in a cohort exposed to, infected with or recovered from COVID-19 (not recorded which). CDR3 bases: TGCGCCAGCAGCTTGGCCCGTAACACAGATACGCAGTATTTT. Its translation: CASSLARNTDTQYF. Based on the CDR3 plus reference TRBV5-1 and TRBJ2-3, the full variable domain is KAGVTQTPRYLIKTRGQQVTLSCSPISGHRSVSWYQQTPGQGLQFLFEYFSETQRNKGNFPGRFSGRQFSNSRSEMNVSTLELGDSALYLCASSLARNTDTQYFGPGTRLTVL.